A selection of T cell receptor beta chains follows, all from one sample in a study of blood T cell repertoires in COVID-19. Repertoires were generated with immunoSEQ multiplex PCR, while TCRdb's copy carries only in-frame clones and drops some. The table shows approximately 450,000 clones, with about 89% occurring only once. What was sequenced was peripheral blood. These receptors were obtained from a woman in her 30s with acute or convalescent COVID-19. Each CDR3 is given with its conserved first and last residue. D genes are given only for firm matches. Only some rows state a clone size, as once, few, many or a class for expanded clones.

J gene | clone size | D gene | V gene | CDR3 protein | CDR3 DNA
TRBJ2-3 | once | TRBD2 | TRBV3-1/TRBV3-2 | CASSHSSGGPTDTQYF | TGTGCCAGCAGCCACTCTAGCGGGGGCCCCACAGATACGCAGTATTTT
TRBJ2-2 | NA | TRBD1 | TRBV28 | CASSSQGAGELFF | TGTGCCAGCAGCTCACAGGGGGCCGGGGAGCTGTTTTTT
TRBJ2-7 | NA | TRBD1 | TRBV12-3/TRBV12-4 | CASSLNEGAERHF | TGTGCCAGCAGTTTAAATGAGGGGGCTGAGAGGCACTTC
TRBJ2-1 | NA | TRBD1 | TRBV2 | CASTMAGGYVDEQFF | TGTGCCAGCACCATGGCAGGGGGCTATGTCGATGAGCAGTTCTTC
TRBJ2-7 | NA | NA | TRBV4-2 | CASSQAITGTYEQYF | TGTGCCAGCAGCCAAGCCATCACAGGGACCTACGAGCAGTACTTC
TRBJ2-5 | NA | NA | TRBV5-1 | CASSSDPAGTQYF | TGCGCCAGCAGCTCGGACCCCGCGGGGACCCAGTACTTC
TRBJ1-2 | NA | TRBD1 | TRBV6-5 | CASTRQGQNYGYTF | TGTGCCAGCACCAGACAGGGACAAAACTATGGCTACACCTTC
TRBJ2-2 | NA | NA | TRBV7-9 | CASSFIWAGRTGELFF | TGTGCCAGCAGCTTTATCTGGGCAGGGAGGACCGGGGAGCTGTTTTTT
TRBJ2-2 | NA | NA | TRBV2 | CASSESPGGAGELFF | TGTGCCAGCAGTGAAAGTCCCGGGGGTGCCGGGGAGCTGTTTTTT
TRBJ2-2 | NA | TRBD2 | TRBV30 | CAWSAGGIRSGELFF | TGTGCCTGGAGTGCGGGGGGGATTAGATCCGGGGAGCTGTTTTTT
TRBJ1-3 | few | NA | TRBV19 | CASSDLPTVTGNTIYF | TGTGCCAGTAGTGACCTTCCGACAGTGACCGGAAACACCATATATTTT
TRBJ1-2 | NA | NA | TRBV28 | CASSSGSLRGYTF | TGTGCCAGTTCCTCAGGGTCACTAAGGGGCTACACCTTC
TRBJ2-5 | NA | NA | TRBV5-1 | CASSSTGTETQYF | TGCGCCAGCAGCTCTACAGGTACAGAGACCCAGTACTTC
TRBJ2-3 | NA | TRBD1 | TRBV2 | CASRATGGVDTQYF | TGTGCCAGCAGGGCGACAGGGGGCGTAGATACGCAGTATTTT
TRBJ1-1 | once | TRBD1 | TRBV30 | CAWRRGDRGVTEAFF | TGTGCCTGGAGAAGGGGGGACAGGGGCGTCACTGAAGCTTTCTTT
TRBJ2-7 | NA | NA | TRBV10-3 | CAISGQEGSYEQYF | TGTGCCATCAGTGGTCAGGAGGGATCCTACGAGCAGTACTTC